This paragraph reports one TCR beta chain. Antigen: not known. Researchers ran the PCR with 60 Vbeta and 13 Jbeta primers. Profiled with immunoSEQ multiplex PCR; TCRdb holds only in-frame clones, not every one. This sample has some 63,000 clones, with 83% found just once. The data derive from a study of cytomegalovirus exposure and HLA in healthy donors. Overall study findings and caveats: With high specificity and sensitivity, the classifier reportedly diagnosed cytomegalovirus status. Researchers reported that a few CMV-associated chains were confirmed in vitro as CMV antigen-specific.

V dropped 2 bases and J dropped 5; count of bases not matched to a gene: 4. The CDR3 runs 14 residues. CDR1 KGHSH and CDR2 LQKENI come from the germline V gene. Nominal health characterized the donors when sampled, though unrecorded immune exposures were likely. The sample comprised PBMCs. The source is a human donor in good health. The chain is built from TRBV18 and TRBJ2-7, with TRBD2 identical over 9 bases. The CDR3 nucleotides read TGTGCCAGCTCACCAGTAGCGGGGGCCGACGAGCAGTACTTC. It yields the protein CASSPVAGADEQYF.